This TCR beta chain originates from a study of cytomegalovirus exposure and HLA in healthy donors. V was pared by 2 bases and J by 3 bases, with 4 bases of the junction left unmatched. CDR1 and CDR2 (germline): SGHRS, YFSETQ. The CDR3 runs 15 residues. The primer mix had 60 Vbeta and 13 Jbeta primers. Using immunoSEQ multiplex PCR, the repertoire was profiled, and TCRdb retains in-frame clones only, with some absent. The table includes around 150,000 clones, around 80% detected once. General observations from the study: The dataset shows that most TCR sequences were rare, while some public TCRs occurred in many donors. Among donors in an Asian-associated ancestry cluster, a later analysis reportedly found fewer N-insertions than the approximately 700-donor mean.

On this clone: Its antigen is still unknown.

The gene calls are TRBV5-1 and TRBJ2-1; TRBD2 agrees at 8 bases. The sample was PBMCs. The clonotype originates from a man aged 25 to 45 in good health and CMV-seronegative. CDR3: CASSLGTSVYNEQFF. The DNA of the CDR3 is TGCGCCAGCAGCTTAGGGACTAGTGTCTACAATGAGCAGTTCTTC.